Listed here is a single TCR beta chain. This sample is drawn from a study of identical twins. TCRdb reprocessed the 5' RACE reads with MiXCR, giving one entry per CDR3 protein. The table records more than 1.5 million distinct CDR3 sequences, 32% of them present only once. V lost 4 bases and J lost 0, with 9 bases in between. Germline CDR1 reads KGHDR; CDR2 reads SFDVKD. This CDR3 region has 16 residues. The chain couples TRBV24-1 to TRBJ2-6; a possible D gene is TRBD1 (6 bases). The sequence was collected from a newborn girl in good health. Sequencing used cord blood. This CDR3 reads CATSDPDSSGANVLTF. DNA for the CDR3: TGTGCCACCAGTGACCCGGACAGCTCTGGGGCCAACGTCCTGACTTTC.